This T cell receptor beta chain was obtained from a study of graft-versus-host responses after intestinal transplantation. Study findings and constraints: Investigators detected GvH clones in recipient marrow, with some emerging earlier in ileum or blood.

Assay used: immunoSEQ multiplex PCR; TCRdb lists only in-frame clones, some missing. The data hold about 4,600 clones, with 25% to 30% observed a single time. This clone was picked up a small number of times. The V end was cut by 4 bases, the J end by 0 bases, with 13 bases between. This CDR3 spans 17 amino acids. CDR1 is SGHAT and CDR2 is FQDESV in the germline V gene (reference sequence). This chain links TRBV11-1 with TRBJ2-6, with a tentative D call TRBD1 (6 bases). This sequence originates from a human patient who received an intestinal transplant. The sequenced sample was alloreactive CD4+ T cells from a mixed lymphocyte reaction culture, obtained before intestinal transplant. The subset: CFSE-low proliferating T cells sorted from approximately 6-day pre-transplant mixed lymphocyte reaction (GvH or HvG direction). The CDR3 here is CASSSTGSPSGANVLTF. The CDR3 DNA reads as TGTGCCAGCAGCTCGACAGGTTCTCCCTCTGGGGCCAACGTCCTGACTTTC. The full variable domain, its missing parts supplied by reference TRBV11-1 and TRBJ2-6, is EAEVAQSPRYKITEKSQAVAFWCDPISGHATLYWYRQILGQGPELLVQFQDESVVDDSQLPKDRFSAERLKGVDSTLKIQPAELGDSAMYLCASSSTGSPSGANVLTFGAGSRLTVL.